This T cell receptor (beta chain) is drawn from a study of blood T cell repertoires in COVID-19. Study in general: There were acute and convalescent COVID-19 samples, and they came from the United States, Italy and Spain. Sample material is recorded as cDNA or gDNA derived from T cells, B-cell-depleted T cells, or PBMCs.

In the authors' methods: Reference gene primers were amplified, and this amplification served to estimate nucleated cell counts. Some clones are missing from TCRdb's copy, which holds only in-frame ones; the method was immunoSEQ multiplex PCR. The D gene and trimming were derived from the DNA, and the V and J assignments and clone size from that table. The table has 270,000 or so clones, about nine tenths seen once. The CDR3 length is 15 residues. The J segment lost 1 base and the V segment lost 8 bases, leaving 10 bases of the junction unmatched. Germline V gives CDR1 SGHTA, CDR2 FQGNSA. The rearrangement links TRBV7-2 to TRBJ1-1, with 7 bases identical to TRBD1. The clonotype was recovered from a woman aged 30 to 39 with active or convalescent COVID-19. Sequencing was carried out using peripheral blood. For the CDR3, the DNA is TGTGCCAGCCTGGGACAGCGCACAAAGAACACTGAAGCTTTCTTT. Protein product: CASLGQRTKNTEAFF.